Reported below is one T cell receptor (beta chain). This sample stems from a study of PD-1 blockade in classical Hodgkin lymphoma. This CDR3 region has 13 residues. The J segment lost 9 bases and the V segment lost 9 bases, leaving 6 bases of the junction unmatched. Germline V lookup: CDR1 LNHDA, CDR2 SQIVND (reference sequence). TCRdb's copy holds only in-frame clones and misses some; the assay was immunoSEQ multiplex PCR. The table lists 35,000 to 50,000 clones, around 78% of them singletons. Brentuximab vedotin exposure varied among the patients, all of whom had relapsed after autologous stem cell transplantation.

This receptor was obtained from a human donor with classical Hodgkin lymphoma. The specimen was peripheral blood mononuclear cells (PBMCs), collected at baseline. The chain has TRBV19 and TRBJ1-6; 9 bases are shared with TRBD1. The CDR3 nucleotides read TGTGCCAGGACCGGGACAGGGAGTTCACCCCTCCACTTT. Protein: CARTGTGSSPLHF.